Following are 9 T cell receptor beta chains from one sample sequenced in a study of human T cells and chemical hapten exposure. TCRdb itself ran the RACE reads through MiXCR, one entry per CDR3 protein. The table shows 180,000 or so distinct CDR3 sequences, with almost 30% occurring only once. The time point denotes: pre-sensitization, week 0. Described treatment: therapeutic diphenylcyclopropenone sensitization with weekly scalp DPC. The source material was whole blood, sampled in connection with sensitization to the hapten diphenylcyclopropenone (DPC). These receptors all stem from a woman aged 25-40 years with alopecia areata. Some clones in this sample may be carry-over from other donors' samples.

This clonotype was counted many times. V gene TRBV4-3 combines with J gene TRBJ1-1; no reliable D call. Trimming removed 0 bases at V and 9 bases at J, with 11 bases between. CDR3 length: 13 residues. CDR1 is LGHNA and CDR2 is YSLEER in the germline V gene. CDR3 in DNA: TGCGCCAGCAGCCAAGATATGAACAGAAAAGCTTTCTTT. As protein: CASSQDMNRKAFF.

This clonotype occurred a few times. The chain uses TRBV3-1 and TRBJ1-1, with D perhaps matching TRBD1 (6 bases). CDR3 length: 14 amino acids. Looked up from germline, CDR1 is LGHDT and CDR2 is YNNKEL (reference sequence). The ends were cut back, 4 bases at V and 4 bases at J, with 13 bases in the middle. CDR3 coding DNA: TGTGCCAGCAGCCCCCGCCGGGGGGCCACTGAAGCTTTCTTT. Its translation: CASSPRRGATEAFF.

As to this clonotype: A much larger clone differs from this one at a single base, so this may be a read error. The chain is built from TRBV6-2 or TRBV6-3 and TRBJ1-1, with D tentatively TRBD1 (5 bases). The CDR3 contains 12 residues. Germline V gene lookup returns CDR1 MNHEY and CDR2 SVGEGT. V was clipped by 4 bases and J by 7 bases, with 10 bases between them. CDR3: CASSSGTNEAFF. CDR3 sequence (DNA): TGTGCCAGCAGTTCCGGGACGAATGAAGCTTTCTTT.

The V and J genes are TRBV20-1 and TRBJ1-2, with D unresolved. The V gene's germline CDR1 is DFQATT and CDR2 SNEGSKA (reference sequence). V was clipped by 6 bases and J by 1 base, with 12 bases between them. CDR3 size: 13 residues. For the CDR3, the DNA is TGCAGTGCCAAGACTGGTCGTAACTATGGCTACACCTTC. Amino acid sequence: CSAKTGRNYGYTF.

The chain carries TRBV7-9 and TRBJ2-1; D might be TRBD2 (5 bases). The CDR3 spans 15 residues. CDR1 is SEHNR, CDR2 FQNEAQ, per germline (reference sequence). V was pared by 3 bases and J by 0 bases, with 9 bases between. DNA of the CDR3: TGTGCCAGCAGCTTTTTAGGGAGCTCCTACAATGAGCAGTTCTTC. Protein sequence: CASSFLGSSYNEQFF. The variable domain in full, completed from reference TRBV7-9 and TRBJ2-1, reads DTGVSQNPRHKITKRGQNVTFRCDPISEHNRLYWYRQTLGQGPEFLTYFQNEAQLEKSRLLSDRFSAERPKGSFSTLEIQRTEQGDSAMYLCASSFLGSSYNEQFFGPGTRLTVL.

This rearrangement joins TRBV29-1 to TRBJ2-3; D possibly corresponds to TRBD2 (6 bases). This CDR3 comprises 11 residues. The germline V and J ends were trimmed by 5 bases and 5 bases, with 8 bases remaining between them. Germline loops: CDR1 SQVTM, CDR2 ANQGSEA. Written as DNA, the CDR3 is TGCAGCGTTATCGGGGGAGATACGCAGTATTTT. This sequence encodes CSVIGGDTQYF.

This clonotype was found a few times. The chain couples TRBV7-2 to TRBJ2-3, with D tentatively TRBD1 or TRBD2 (5 bases each). The CDR3 is 14 residues long. V was shortened by 1 base and J by 6 bases, with 11 bases between the two germline ends. Germline assignment: CDR1 SGHTA and CDR2 FQGNSA. CDR3 sequence (DNA): TGTGCCAGCAGCTTAGGGGGACGTTGGGATACGCAGTATTTT. This codes for CASSLGGRWDTQYF.

The CDR3 DNA follows: TGTGCCACCTCCCCCCCAGGGGGCAGCTATGGCTACACCTTC. It encodes CATSPPGGSYGYTF. The chain uses TRBV28 and TRBJ1-2, with 8 bases aligning to TRBD1. V lost 10 bases, J lost 4 bases, and 11 bases stayed unmatched. Germline V gene sequence: CDR1 MDHEN, CDR2 SYDVKM. The CDR3 length is 14 residues.

This sequence joins TRBV7-2 and TRBJ1-4; TRBD1 agrees at 7 bases. Trimming removed 5 bases from V and 5 bases from J; junction bases left unmatched: 8. This CDR3 has 15 residues. Germline assignment: CDR1 SGHTA and CDR2 FQGNSA. The CDR3 DNA sequence: TGTGCCAGCAGCCGCCGACAGGGAGAAAATGAAAAACTGTTTTTT. Translated, it gives CASSRRQGENEKLFF.